This T cell receptor (beta chain) emerged from a study of T cells in Graves' hyperthyroidism and ophthalmopathy. Study-level points and caveats: Most thyroid clonotypes that were expanded above 0.001 also turned up in blood. Ophthalmopathy was predicted by the model a median of 6.5 months ahead of onset.

Amplification of TCR beta CDR3 regions used RNA as the template. Primed by the HTBI set, a first-round RT-PCR was run on the TCR CDR3. TCRdb reprocessed the multiplex PCR reads with MiXCR, giving one entry per CDR3 protein. This sample yields around 690,000 distinct CDR3 sequences, of which 17% are seen a single time; 15% to 18% belongs to the top ten. This clonotype was counted ten times or more. Antigen: not known. Hyperthyroidism had been newly diagnosed in patients aged 18 to 65, and its duration was under 2 months. This clonotype was obtained from a man between 50 and 59 years old with Graves' hyperthyroidism. Sequenced input: blood.

CDR3 nucleotides: TGTGCCAGCGCTCATCAGGGTTTTAGGTACGAGCAGTACTTC. As protein: CASAHQGFRYEQYF. This chain links TRBV28 with TRBJ2-7; TRBD1 might be the D (5 bases). The CDR3 loop spans 14 amino acids. Germline CDR1 reads MDHEN; CDR2 reads SYDVKM. V was pared by 8 bases and J by 4 bases, with 18 bases between.